A selection of T cell receptor beta chains follows, all from one sample in a study of identical twins. TCRdb re-called the 5' RACE reads through MiXCR, storing one row per CDR3 protein. The sample holds 270,000 or so distinct CDR3 sequences, around 8% seen once. The same sample was also used in a study of yellow fever vaccine responses in identical twins.

The sequencing sample was made of CD8+ T cells sorted from blood. The source of these receptors is a woman between 18 and 30 years old in good health. Each CDR3 is given with its conserved first and last residue. A D gene is named only where the DNA matches it firmly. The size entry is marked missing in some rows and otherwise reads once, few, many or a size class.

size	V	J	D	DNA	CDR3
few	TRBV15	TRBJ1-1	.	TGTGCCACCAGCAGCGGGGCCTCAGAAGCTTTCTTT	CATSSGASEAFF
many	TRBV28	TRBJ2-3	TRBD2	TGTGCCAGCAGTTCCCGACTAGCGGGAGGCCTCCCAACAGATACGCAGTATTTT	CASSSRLAGGLPTDTQYF
.	TRBV28	TRBJ2-7	TRBD2	TGTGCCAGCAGTGAACTAGCGGGAGACTACGAGCAGTACTTC	CASSELAGDYEQYF
.	TRBV7-8	TRBJ1-5	TRBD1	TGTGCCACCCAGCATGGGACAGGGGGCGGTTATCAGCCCCAGCATTTT	CATQHGTGGGYQPQHF
many	TRBV7-4	TRBJ2-7	.	TGTGCCAGCAGCTTAGCAGGTGTGGGGTCTATCGTCTACGAGCAGTACTTC	CASSLAGVGSIVYEQYF
many	TRBV29-1	TRBJ2-3	TRBD2	TGCAGCGCTGAGCCAGCGGGAAAGGAAGATACTCAGTATTTT	CSAEPAGKEDTQYF
few	TRBV7-9	TRBJ2-7	TRBD1	TGTGCCAGCAGCTTGGGACAGTACCCCCGCTACGAGCAGTACTTC	CASSLGQYPRYEQYF
.	TRBV6-5	TRBJ2-3	TRBD2	TGTGCCAGCAGTTCTGACCTAGCGGGAGTTCTAGATACGCAGTATTTT	CASSSDLAGVLDTQYF
few	TRBV7-6	TRBJ2-2	.	TGTGCCAGCAGCTTAAGGGCTAAGGAGAAGGGCGGGGAGCTGTTTTTT	CASSLRAKEKGGELFF
few	TRBV4-2	TRBJ2-7	TRBD2	TGTGCCAGCAGCCAAGAGGAGACTAGCGGAATCTACGAGCAGTACTTC	CASSQEETSGIYEQYF
many	TRBV3-1	TRBJ2-7	.	TGTGCCAGCAGCCAAGTATCCGGAGGGCCACACTACGAGCAGTACTTC	CASSQVSGGPHYEQYF
few	TRBV5-1	TRBJ2-5	TRBD2	TGCGCCAGCAGCTTGATGATAGCGGGACCTCAAGAGACCCAGTACTTC	CASSLMIAGPQETQYF
.	TRBV29-1	TRBJ1-5	.	TGCAGCGTCCACAGGGTACGGAATCAGCCCCAGCATTTT	CSVHRVRNQPQHF
few	TRBV11-2	TRBJ1-5	.	TGTGCCAGCAGCTTATATTCAGGGTGGAATCAGCCCCAGCATTTT	CASSLYSGWNQPQHF
many	TRBV29-1	TRBJ2-7	TRBD1	TGCAGCGTTGGTGCCGGGACAGGTACTTCCGAGCAGTACTTC	CSVGAGTGTSEQYF
few	TRBV4-3	TRBJ2-1	TRBD2	TGCGCCAGCAGCCTTGAACCGGGACTAGCGTACAATGAGCAGTTCTTC	CASSLEPGLAYNEQFF
few	TRBV10-3	TRBJ1-2	TRBD1	TGTGCCATTACGTCCCGGGACAGGGACAACTATGGCTACACCTTC	CAITSRDRDNYGYTF
few	TRBV28	TRBJ2-5	.	TGTGCCAGCAGTGTCTACCAAGAGACCCAGTACTTC	CASSVYQETQYF
.	TRBV12-3/TRBV12-4	TRBJ2-2	.	TGTGCCAGCAGTTTTGGGGACGATCTTGGCGCCGGGGAGCTGTTTTTT	CASSFGDDLGAGELFF
few	TRBV7-3	TRBJ2-3	.	TGTGCCAGCAGCTTAGGAACAGTTGCTAGCACAGATACGCAGTATTTT	CASSLGTVASTDTQYF
.	TRBV20-1	TRBJ2-5	.	TGCAGTGCTAGACCCGATGGGAGCGGGCCCAGTGGGGGGACCCAGTACTTC	CSARPDGSGPSGGTQYF
.	TRBV20-1	TRBJ2-7	TRBD1	TGCAGTGCTAGAGTCCCTCTGGTCGGACAGGGGCCGGTTTCGTTCCCCTACGAGCAGTACTTC	CSARVPLVGQGPVSFPYEQYF
.	TRBV20-1	TRBJ2-1	TRBD2	TGCAGTGCTAGAGGTCTGTTCTCTAGCGGGGACAATGAGCAGTTCTTC	CSARGLFSSGDNEQFF
many	TRBV14	TRBJ2-3	.	TGTGCCAGCAGCGCAGAGGCAGCAGATACGCAGTATTTT	CASSAEAADTQYF
many	TRBV7-2	TRBJ2-7	.	TGTGCCAGCAGTCCCTATGTGGAGCGGATCTACGAGCAGTACTTC	CASSPYVERIYEQYF
few	TRBV11-2	TRBJ2-2	TRBD2	TGTGCCAGCAGCTTGAGACTAGCGGGGGGGCCCGTCACCGGGGAGCTGTTTTTT	CASSLRLAGGPVTGELFF
.	TRBV5-1	TRBJ2-6	TRBD1	TGCGCCAGCAGTCCAATCCCGGGACAGGAGGATCCTTCTGGGGCCAACGTCCTGACTTTC	CASSPIPGQEDPSGANVLTF
.	TRBV27	TRBJ2-7	.	TGTGCCAGCAGCCGCACAGGTTACGAGCAGTACTTC	CASSRTGYEQYF
.	TRBV20-1	TRBJ2-2	TRBD2	TGCAGTGCTACTAGCGGGGGGGCCGCGGTCGGGGAGCTGTTTTTT	CSATSGGAAVGELFF
many	TRBV11-1	TRBJ2-1	TRBD2	TGTGCCAGCAGCTTATGGGGAGAGGGGACTAGCGGTAGGGTCGATGAGCAGTTCTTC	CASSLWGEGTSGRVDEQFF
few	TRBV2	TRBJ2-1	.	TGTGCCAGCAGTGCAGGGATTGGCTACAATGAGCAGTTCTTC	CASSAGIGYNEQFF
many	TRBV28	TRBJ2-5	.	TGTGCCAGCAGTGGACGGGGGCAAGAGACCCAGTACTTC	CASSGRGQETQYF
.	TRBV4-1	TRBJ2-7	.	TGCGCCAGCAGCGACGCAGGGATTGGAGACGAGCAGTACTTC	CASSDAGIGDEQYF
many	TRBV6-5	TRBJ2-7	TRBD1	TGTGCCAGCAGTTACCAACCTGGGACAGGCGACGAGCAGTACTTC	CASSYQPGTGDEQYF
.	TRBV2	TRBJ1-1	.	TGTGCCAGCATAGGCAGAAACGAAGCTTTCTTT	CASIGRNEAFF
few	TRBV4-2	TRBJ1-6	.	TGTGCCAGCAGCCAAGATAACAGGAGAAATTCACCCCTCCACTTT	CASSQDNRRNSPLHF
few	TRBV7-9	TRBJ2-1	TRBD2	TGTGCCAGCAGCTTCTTCGGGGGGAGCTCCTACAATGAGCAGTTCTTC	CASSFFGGSSYNEQFF
many	TRBV29-1	TRBJ2-7	TRBD1	TGCAGCGTTGCGTCTGGACAGGGGCCCGAGCAGTACTTC	CSVASGQGPEQYF
.	TRBV3-1	TRBJ2-5	TRBD1	TGTACCAGCAGCCAATTTACCCGGGACAGGGCCCACCAAGAGACCCAGTACTTC	CTSSQFTRDRAHQETQYF
many	TRBV19	TRBJ1-5	TRBD1	TGTGCCTCTAAGGACAGGCTGAGCAATCAGCCCCAGCATTTT	CASKDRLSNQPQHF
.	TRBV14	TRBJ2-7	TRBD2	TGTGCCAGCAGCATGCTAGCGGGAGACTACGAGCAGTACTTC	CASSMLAGDYEQYF
few	TRBV7-9	TRBJ2-5	.	TGTGCCAGCCGGAGCGGACAAGAGACCCAGTACTTC	CASRSGQETQYF
few	TRBV20-1	TRBJ2-5	TRBD2	TGCAGTGCACGAACCGGACTAGCGGGGCAAGAGACCCAGTACTTC	CSARTGLAGQETQYF